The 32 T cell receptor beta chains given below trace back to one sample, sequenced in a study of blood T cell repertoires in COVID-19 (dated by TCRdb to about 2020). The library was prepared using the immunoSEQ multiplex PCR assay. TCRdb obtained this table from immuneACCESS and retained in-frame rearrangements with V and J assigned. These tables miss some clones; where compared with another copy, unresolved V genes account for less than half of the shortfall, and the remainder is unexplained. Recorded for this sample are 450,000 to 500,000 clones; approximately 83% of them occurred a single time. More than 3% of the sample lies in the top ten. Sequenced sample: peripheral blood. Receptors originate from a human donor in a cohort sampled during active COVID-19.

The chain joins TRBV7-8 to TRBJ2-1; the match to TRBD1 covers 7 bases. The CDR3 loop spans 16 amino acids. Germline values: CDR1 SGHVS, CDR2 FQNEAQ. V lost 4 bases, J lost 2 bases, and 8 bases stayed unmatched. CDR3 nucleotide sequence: TGTGCCAGCAGCTCCCAGGACAGGTCTACCTACAATGAGCAGTTCTTC. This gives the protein CASSSQDRSTYNEQFF.

CDR3 DNA sequence: TGCAGCGCCGGGGACAGACTCTCCTACAATGAGCAGTTCTTC. Translation gives CSAGDRLSYNEQFF. The chain carries TRBV29-1 and TRBJ2-1; the match to TRBD1 covers 7 bases. V trimming: 7 bases; J trimming: 0 bases; junction bases outside the gene matches: 6. The CDR3 sequence is 14 residues long. Germline V lookup: CDR1 SQVTM, CDR2 ANQGSEA.

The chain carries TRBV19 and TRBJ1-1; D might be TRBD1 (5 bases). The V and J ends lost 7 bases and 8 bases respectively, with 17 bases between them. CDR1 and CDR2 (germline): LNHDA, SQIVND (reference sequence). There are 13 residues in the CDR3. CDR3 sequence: CASTWRGLEEAFF. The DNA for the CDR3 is TGTGCCAGTACCTGGCGGGGGTTAGAGGAAGCTTTCTTT.

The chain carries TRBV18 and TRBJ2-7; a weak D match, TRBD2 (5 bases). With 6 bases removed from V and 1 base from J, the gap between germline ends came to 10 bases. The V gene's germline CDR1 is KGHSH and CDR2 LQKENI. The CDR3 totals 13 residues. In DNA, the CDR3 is TGTGCCAGCTCCCCCGGGATATCCTACGAGCAGTACTTC. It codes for CASSPGISYEQYF.

DNA for the CDR3: TGTGCCAGCAGGAGGACTAGCGGAACCTACGAGCAGTACTTC. Its translation: CASRRTSGTYEQYF. The chain couples TRBV3-1 (or the pseudogene TRBV3-2) to TRBJ2-7; TRBD2 matches at 10 bases. Trimming at V came to 6 bases and at J to 2 bases, leaving 4 bases not matched to a gene. Germline-derived CDR1 and CDR2 are LGHDT and YNNKEL (reference sequence). The CDR3 consists of 14 residues.

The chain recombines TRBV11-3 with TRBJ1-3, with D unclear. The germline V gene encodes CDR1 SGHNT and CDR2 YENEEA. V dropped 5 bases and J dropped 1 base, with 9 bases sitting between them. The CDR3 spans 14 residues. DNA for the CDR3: TGTGCCAGCAGCCCAGACTCTTCTGGAAACACCATATATTTT. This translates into CASSPDSSGNTIYF.

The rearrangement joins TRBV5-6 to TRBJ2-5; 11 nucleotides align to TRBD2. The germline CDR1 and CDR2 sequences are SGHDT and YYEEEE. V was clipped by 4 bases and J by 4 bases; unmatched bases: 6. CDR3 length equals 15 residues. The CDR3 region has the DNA TGTGCCAGCAGCGTAGCGGGAGGGCGGGGAGAGACCCAGTACTTC. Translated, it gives CASSVAGGRGETQYF.

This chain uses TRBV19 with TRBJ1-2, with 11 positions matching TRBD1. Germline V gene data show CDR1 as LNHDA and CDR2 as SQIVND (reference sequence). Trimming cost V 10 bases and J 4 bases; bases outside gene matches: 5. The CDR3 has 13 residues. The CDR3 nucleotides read TGTGCCACTAGGACAGGGGGCACCTATGGCTACACCTTC. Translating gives CATRTGGTYGYTF.

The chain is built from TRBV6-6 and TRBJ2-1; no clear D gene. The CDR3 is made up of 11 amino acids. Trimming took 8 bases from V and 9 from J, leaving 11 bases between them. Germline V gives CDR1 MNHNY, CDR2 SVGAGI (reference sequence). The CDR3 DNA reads TGTGCCAGCTCCCGAGTAGCTGAGCAGTTCTTC. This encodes CASSRVAEQFF.

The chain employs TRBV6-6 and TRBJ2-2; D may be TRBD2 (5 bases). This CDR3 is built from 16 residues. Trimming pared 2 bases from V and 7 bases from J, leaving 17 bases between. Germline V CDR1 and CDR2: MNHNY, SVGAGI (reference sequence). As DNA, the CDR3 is TGTGCCAGCAGTTACCCCGATTTGGGAGAAGGCGGGGAGCTGTTTTTT. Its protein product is CASSYPDLGEGGELFF.

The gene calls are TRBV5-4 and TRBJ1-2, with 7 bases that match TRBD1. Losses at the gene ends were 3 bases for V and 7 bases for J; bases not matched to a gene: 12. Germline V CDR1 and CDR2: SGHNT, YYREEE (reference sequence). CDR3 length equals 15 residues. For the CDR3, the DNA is TGTGCCAGCAGCTGGGGGACAGCCCAGACCGCTGGCTACACCTTC. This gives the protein CASSWGTAQTAGYTF.

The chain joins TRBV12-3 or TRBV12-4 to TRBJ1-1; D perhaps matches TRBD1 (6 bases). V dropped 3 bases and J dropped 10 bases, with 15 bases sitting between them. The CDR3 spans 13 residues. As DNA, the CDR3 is TGTGCCAGCAGTTTCCCCACAGGGAAACGAGCTTTCTTT. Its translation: CASSFPTGKRAFF.

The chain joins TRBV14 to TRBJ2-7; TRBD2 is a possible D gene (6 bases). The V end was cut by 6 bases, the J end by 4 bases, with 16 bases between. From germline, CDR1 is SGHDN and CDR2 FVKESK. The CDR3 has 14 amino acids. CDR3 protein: CASSLGGLNYEQYF. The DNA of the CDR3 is TGTGCCAGCAGTCTGGGGGGTCTAAATTACGAGCAGTACTTC.

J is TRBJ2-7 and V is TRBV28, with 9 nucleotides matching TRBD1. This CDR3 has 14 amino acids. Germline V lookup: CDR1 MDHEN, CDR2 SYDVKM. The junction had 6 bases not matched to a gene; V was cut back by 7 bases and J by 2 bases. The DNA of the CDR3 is TGTGCCAGCATTGACAGGGGGAGACCCTACGAGCAGTACTTC. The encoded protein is CASIDRGRPYEQYF.

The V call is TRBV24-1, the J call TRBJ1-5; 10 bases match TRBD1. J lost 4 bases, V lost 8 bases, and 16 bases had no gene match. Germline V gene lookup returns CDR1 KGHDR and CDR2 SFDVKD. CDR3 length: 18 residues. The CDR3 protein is CATNPTGGAPFINQPQHF. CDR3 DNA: TGTGCCACCAACCCGACAGGGGGCGCGCCTTTTATTAATCAGCCCCAGCATTTT.

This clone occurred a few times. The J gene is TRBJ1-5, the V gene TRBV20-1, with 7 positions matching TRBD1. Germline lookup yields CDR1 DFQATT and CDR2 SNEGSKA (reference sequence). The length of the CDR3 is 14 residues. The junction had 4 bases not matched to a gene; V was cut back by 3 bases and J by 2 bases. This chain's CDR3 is CSASGDRGNQPQHF. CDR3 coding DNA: TGCAGTGCTAGTGGGGACAGAGGCAATCAGCCCCAGCATTTT.

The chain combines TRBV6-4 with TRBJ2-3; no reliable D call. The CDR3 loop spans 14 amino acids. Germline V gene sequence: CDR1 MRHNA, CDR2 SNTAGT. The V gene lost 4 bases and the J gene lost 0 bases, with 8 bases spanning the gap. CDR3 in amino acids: CASSAESSTDTQYF. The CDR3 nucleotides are TGTGCCAGCAGTGCAGAATCTAGCACAGATACGCAGTATTTT.

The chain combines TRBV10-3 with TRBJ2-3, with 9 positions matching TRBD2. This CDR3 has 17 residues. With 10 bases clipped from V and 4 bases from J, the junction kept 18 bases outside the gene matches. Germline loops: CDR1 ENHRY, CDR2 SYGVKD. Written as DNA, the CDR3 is TGTGCCACCGCCCACCCCCTCGGGCGGGAGGGTCCAGATACGCAGTATTTT. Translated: CATAHPLGREGPDTQYF.

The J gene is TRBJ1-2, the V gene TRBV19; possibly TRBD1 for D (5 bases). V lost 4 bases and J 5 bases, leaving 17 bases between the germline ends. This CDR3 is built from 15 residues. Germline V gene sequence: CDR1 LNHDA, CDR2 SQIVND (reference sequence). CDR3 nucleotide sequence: TGTGCCAGTAGTACCACCGGGACTGGGAGATATGGCTACACCTTC. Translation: CASSTTGTGRYGYTF.

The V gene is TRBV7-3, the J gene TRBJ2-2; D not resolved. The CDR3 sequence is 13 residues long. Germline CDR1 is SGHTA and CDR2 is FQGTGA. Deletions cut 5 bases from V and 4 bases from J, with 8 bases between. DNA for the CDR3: TGTGCCAGCAGCCGCCCGGGCACCGGGGAGCTGTTTTTT. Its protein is CASSRPGTGELFF.

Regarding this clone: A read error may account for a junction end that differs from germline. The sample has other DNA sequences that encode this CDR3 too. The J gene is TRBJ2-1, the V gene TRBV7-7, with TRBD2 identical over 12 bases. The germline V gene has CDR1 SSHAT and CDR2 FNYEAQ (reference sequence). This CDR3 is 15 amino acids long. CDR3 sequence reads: CASSPLAGGINEQFF. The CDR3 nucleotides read TGTGCTAGCAGCCCTCTAGCGGGAGGGATCAATGAGCAGTTCTTC.

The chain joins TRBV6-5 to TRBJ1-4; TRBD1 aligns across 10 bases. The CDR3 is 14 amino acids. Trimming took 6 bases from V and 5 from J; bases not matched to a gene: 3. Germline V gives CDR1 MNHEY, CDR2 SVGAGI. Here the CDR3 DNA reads TGTGCCAGCAGCAGACAGGGGGCGAATGAAAAACTGTTTTTT. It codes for CASSRQGANEKLFF.

The DNA for the CDR3 is TGTGCCAGCAGCCCGAAACGGACAGGGGAGGGATCACCCCTCCACTTT. Translating it yields CASSPKRTGEGSPLHF. V and J are TRBV7-2 and TRBJ1-6; 9 bases agree with TRBD1. V lost 5 bases and J lost 10; bases outside the gene matches: 12. Germline V gene data show CDR1 as SGHTA and CDR2 as FQGNSA. This CDR3 is built from 16 residues. The full variable domain, completed using reference TRBV7-2 and TRBJ1-6, is GAGVSQSPSNKVTEKGKDVELRCDPISGHTALYWYRQSLGQGLEFLIYFQGNSAPDKSGLPSDRFSAERTGGSVSTLTIQRTQQEDSAVYLCASSPKRTGEGSPLHFGNGTRLTVT.

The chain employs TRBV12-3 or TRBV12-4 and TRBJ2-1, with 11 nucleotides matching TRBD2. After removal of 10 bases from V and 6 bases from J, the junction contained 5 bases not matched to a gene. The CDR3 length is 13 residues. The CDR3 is CATRLAGRNEQFF. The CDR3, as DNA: TGTGCCACGAGACTAGCGGGACGCAATGAGCAGTTCTTC.

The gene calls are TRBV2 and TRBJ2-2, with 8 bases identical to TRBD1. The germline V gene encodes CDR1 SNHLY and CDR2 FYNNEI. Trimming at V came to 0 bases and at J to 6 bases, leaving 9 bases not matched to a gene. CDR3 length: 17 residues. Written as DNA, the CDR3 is TGTGCCAGCAGTGAAGCTCGGCGACAGGGGAGAGCCGGGGAGCTGTTTTTT. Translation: CASSEARRQGRAGELFF.

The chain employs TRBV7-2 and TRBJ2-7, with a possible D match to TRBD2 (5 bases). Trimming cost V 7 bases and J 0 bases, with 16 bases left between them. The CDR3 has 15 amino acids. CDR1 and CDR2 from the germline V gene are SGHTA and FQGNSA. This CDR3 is CASTLGSMSSYEQYF. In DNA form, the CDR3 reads TGTGCCAGCACCCTGGGGAGCATGAGCTCCTACGAGCAGTACTTC.

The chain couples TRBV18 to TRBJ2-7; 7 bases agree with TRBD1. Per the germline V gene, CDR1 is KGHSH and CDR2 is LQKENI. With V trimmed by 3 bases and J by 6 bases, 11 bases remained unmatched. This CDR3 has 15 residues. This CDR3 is CASSPQSTGSREQYF. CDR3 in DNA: TGTGCCAGCTCACCCCAATCGACAGGGAGCCGCGAGCAGTACTTC. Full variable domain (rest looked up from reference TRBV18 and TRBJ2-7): NAGVMQNPRHLVRRRGQEARLRCSPMKGHSHVYWYRQLPEEGLKFMVYLQKENIIDESGMPKERFSAEFPKEGPSILRIQQVVRGDSAAYFCASSPQSTGSREQYFGPGTRLTVT.

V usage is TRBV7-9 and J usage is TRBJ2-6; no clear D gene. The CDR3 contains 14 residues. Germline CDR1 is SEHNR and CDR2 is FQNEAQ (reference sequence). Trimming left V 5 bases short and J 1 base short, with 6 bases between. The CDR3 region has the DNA TGTGCCAGCAGCCAACAATCTGGGGCCAACGTCCTGACTTTC. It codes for CASSQQSGANVLTF.

The chain's CDR3 is CASSVRQGYDTEAFF. CDR3 nucleotides: TGTGCCAGCAGCGTTAGACAGGGGTACGACACTGAAGCTTTCTTT. The chain combines TRBV7-9 with TRBJ1-1; 8 positions match TRBD1. V gave up 5 bases and J gave up 3 bases; unmatched junction bases: 8. This CDR3 is 15 amino acids long. The V gene's germline CDR1 is SEHNR and CDR2 FQNEAQ (reference sequence).

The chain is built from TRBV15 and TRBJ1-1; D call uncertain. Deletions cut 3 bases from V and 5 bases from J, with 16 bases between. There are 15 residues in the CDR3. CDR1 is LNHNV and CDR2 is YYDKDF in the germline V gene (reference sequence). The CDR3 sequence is CATSSPEGGWTEAFF. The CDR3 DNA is TGTGCCACCAGCAGCCCGGAGGGTGGGTGGACTGAAGCTTTCTTT.

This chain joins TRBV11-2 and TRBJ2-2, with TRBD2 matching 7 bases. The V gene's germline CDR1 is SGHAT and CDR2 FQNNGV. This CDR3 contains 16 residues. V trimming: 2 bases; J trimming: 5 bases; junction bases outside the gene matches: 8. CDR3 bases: TGTGCCAGCAGCTTACATCCGGGAGGCGGTACCGGGGAGCTGTTTTTT. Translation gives CASSLHPGGGTGELFF.

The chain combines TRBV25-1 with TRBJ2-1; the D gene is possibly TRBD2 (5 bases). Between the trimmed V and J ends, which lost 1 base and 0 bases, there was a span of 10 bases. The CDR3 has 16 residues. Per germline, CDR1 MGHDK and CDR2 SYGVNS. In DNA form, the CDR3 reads TGTGCCAGCAGTGAATGGAGGTCGAGCTCCTACAATGAGCAGTTCTTC. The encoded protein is CASSEWRSSSYNEQFF.